This TCR beta chain was recorded in a study of control samples from healthy donors and cancer patients. The table came from immunoSEQ multiplex PCR; TCRdb's copy has only in-frame clones and leaves some out. The sample carries around 100,000 clones, roughly 87% recorded once. Germline lookup yields CDR1 PRHDT and CDR2 FYEKMQ (reference sequence). V was trimmed by 3 bases and J by 13 bases, leaving 3 bases between them. The length of the CDR3 is 8 residues. The sequenced sample consisted of blood. This clonotype originated in a woman aged 45-65 years in good health. The V gene is TRBV13, the J gene TRBJ1-2; D unresolved. The CDR3 DNA is TGTGCCAGCAGCTTTGTCACCTTC. This translates into CASSFVTF.